This T cell receptor (beta chain) derives from a study of T-cell memory formation after mild COVID-19. Study details: TCR clusters were largely donor specific.

Study-wide results and limits: CD4+ contracting clones were found mainly in CM and EM, and CD8+ ones in EMRA. Cross-reactive memory apparently joined, as some responding clones appeared in pre-infection memory. Clones that contracted from day 15 to 85 had balanced CD4/CD8; later expanders were CD4+ biased.

With regard to this clonotype: The antigen is undetermined.

TCRdb reprocessed the 5' RACE reads via MiXCR and lists one record per CDR3 protein. In the table there are under 250,000 distinct CDR3 sequences, around 27% of which are singletons. The sample taken for sequencing was PBMCs or a T cell subset sorted from them (not recorded which). This sequence originates from an adult woman who had mild COVID-19 (a few samples of this study predate the infection). Cell type and time point are not known.

The DNA of the CDR3 is TGTGCCAGCAGTACCGGGACAGGGGGCGACTACAATGAGCAGTTCTTC. It yields the protein CASSTGTGGDYNEQFF. The rearrangement uses TRBV27 and TRBJ2-1, with TRBD1 identical over 12 bases. This CDR3 has 16 amino acids. V lost 5 bases to trimming and J lost 3 bases; unmatched junction nucleotides: 5. From germline, CDR1 is MNHEY and CDR2 SMNVEV (reference sequence).